Presented here are 23 T cell receptor beta chains from one specimen sequenced in a study of T-cell reconstitution after alpha-beta-depleted transplantation in children. For TCRbeta, the library was prepared with unique molecular identifiers. MiXCR, applied by TCRdb to the PCR reads, yields one record per CDR3 protein. Of 500,000 to 650,000 distinct CDR3 sequences in the sample, roughly 11% are singletons; the top ten hold approximately 15%. Here the sequenced sample was PBMCs, mostly from graft donor cells, taken 180 days after TCRalphabeta/CD19-depleted stem cell transplant. The receptors stem from a female patient younger than 10 who had a stem cell transplant for aplastic anemia, so the T cells may come from the graft donor.

This clonotype was counted many times. The chain uses TRBV29-1 and TRBJ2-1; D might be TRBD2 (5 bases). V dropped 4 bases and J dropped 8 bases, with 9 bases sitting between them. This CDR3 comprises 11 residues. Germline loops: CDR1 SQVTM, CDR2 ANQGSEA. The CDR3 protein is CSVGMGDEQFF. The CDR3 DNA is TGCAGCGTTGGGATGGGAGATGAGCAGTTCTTC.

The gene calls are TRBV30 and TRBJ1-1; possibly TRBD1 for D (6 bases). The length of the CDR3 is 13 residues. From germline, CDR1 is GTSNPN and CDR2 SVGIG (reference sequence). V gave up 7 bases and J gave up 4 bases, with 16 bases separating them. CDR3 loop: CALSTGLGTEAFF. Written as DNA, the CDR3 is TGTGCCTTATCGACAGGCTTGGGCACTGAAGCTTTCTTT. Supplemented by reference TRBV30 and TRBJ1-1, the full variable domain reads SQTIHQWPATLVQPVGSPLSLECTVEGTSNPNLYWYRQAAGRGLQLLFYSVGIGQISSEVPQNLSASRPQDRQFILSSKKLLLSDSGFYLCALSTGLGTEAFFGQGTRLTVV.

V gene TRBV4-1 combines with J gene TRBJ2-4; TRBD1 might be the D (5 bases). Germline V CDR1 and CDR2: MGHRA, YSYEKL. The CDR3 runs 16 residues. The germline V and J ends were trimmed by 1 base and 0 bases, with 10 bases remaining between them. The CDR3 nucleotides are TGCGCCAGCAGCCAAGGTGGACAACTAGCCAAAAACATTCAGTACTTC. Translating gives CASSQGGQLAKNIQYF.

This chain joins TRBV4-1 and TRBJ2-1; 7 nucleotides agree with TRBD1. Germline V gives CDR1 MGHRA, CDR2 YSYEKL. The V and J ends lost 0 bases and 8 bases, in that order; junction bases with no gene match: 13. The CDR3 runs 17 residues. The CDR3 sequence is CASSQEAMRGRKDEQFF. The CDR3 coding sequence is TGCGCCAGCAGCCAAGAAGCGATGAGGGGGCGAAAAGATGAGCAGTTCTTC.

The sample holds many counts of this clonotype. V and J are TRBV6-2 or TRBV6-3 and TRBJ2-1; tentatively, D is TRBD1 (5 bases). The germline gives CDR1 MNHEY, CDR2 SVGEGT. The V and J ends lost 4 bases and 4 bases respectively, with 11 bases between them. The CDR3 runs 14 residues. CDR3 nucleotides: TGTGCCAGCAGTTTGGTAGACAGTTACAATGAGCAGTTCTTC. Amino acids: CASSLVDSYNEQFF.

This clonotype was found a few times. This sequence joins TRBV28 and TRBJ2-7; 12 bases are shared with TRBD2. The CDR3 is made up of 17 amino acids. Germline CDR1 is MDHEN and CDR2 is SYDVKM. Trimming at V came to 3 bases and at J to 5 bases, leaving 11 bases not matched to a gene. CDR3 sequence reads: CASSFQRLAGEGHEQYF. The DNA of the CDR3 is TGTGCCAGCAGTTTCCAACGACTAGCGGGAGAAGGGCACGAGCAGTACTTC.

The genes are TRBV5-6 and TRBJ2-1, with 8 bases lining up with TRBD1. The germline V gene has CDR1 SGHDT and CDR2 YYEEEE. The CDR3 spans 14 residues. Germline trimming cut 5 bases from V and 9 bases from J; bases unmatched to any gene: 10. Here the CDR3 DNA reads TGTGCCAGCAGAGAGACAGGGGCCAAGCCTGAGCAGTTCTTC. Protein: CASRETGAKPEQFF.

This clonotype has at least ten counts. The chain is built from TRBV10-1 and TRBJ2-2; D is unresolved. Trimming removed 3 bases from V and 3 bases from J, with 8 bases in between. The V gene's germline CDR1 is WNHNN and CDR2 SYGVQD (reference sequence). The CDR3 extends over 14 amino acids. CDR3 sequence: CASSDWAYTGELFF. The CDR3 DNA is TGCGCCAGCAGTGATTGGGCGTACACCGGGGAGCTGTTTTTT.

Only a few counts were recorded for this clonotype. This chain joins TRBV28 and TRBJ1-1; no clear D. With 2 bases removed from V and 0 bases from J, the gap between germline ends came to 4 bases. The length of the CDR3 is 13 residues. Germline-derived CDR1 and CDR2 are MDHEN and SYDVKM. CDR3 in amino acids: CASSLPLNTEAFF. CDR3 sequence (DNA): TGTGCCAGCAGTTTACCTTTGAACACTGAAGCTTTCTTT.

The chain joins TRBV18 to TRBJ2-5; tentative D call: TRBD1 (6 bases). The V end was cut by 3 bases, the J end by 5 bases, with 13 bases between. The CDR3 has 14 residues. Germline CDR1 is KGHSH and CDR2 is LQKENI. CDR3 region: CASSPNRDEETQYF. The CDR3 coding sequence is TGTGCCAGCTCACCGAACAGGGATGAGGAGACCCAGTACTTC.

The CDR3 sequence: CASSSGSPEPTAEQYF. CDR3 sequence (DNA): TGTGCCAGCAGTTCAGGGTCTCCCGAACCGACGGCCGAGCAGTACTTC. The chain couples TRBV12-3 or TRBV12-4 to TRBJ2-7, with D possibly being TRBD1 (5 bases). The CDR3 is 16 amino acids. V dropped 4 bases and J dropped 6 bases, with 22 bases sitting between them.

The chain joins TRBV11-2 to TRBJ2-7; D might be TRBD1 or TRBD2, each matching 6 bases. Germline V lookup: CDR1 SGHAT, CDR2 FQNNGV. Trimming removed 1 base from V and 0 bases from J, with 22 bases in between. The CDR3 sequence is 19 residues long. The CDR3 DNA reads as TGTGCCAGCAGCTTAGTTGGGGGGCTATTCGCGGGGCTCTCCTACGAGCAGTACTTC. Translating gives CASSLVGGLFAGLSYEQYF.

Ten or more counts support this clonotype. This rearrangement joins TRBV5-1 to TRBJ2-2, with D perhaps matching TRBD1 or TRBD2 (5 bases each). Trimming took 6 bases from V and 0 from J, leaving 12 bases between them. The CDR3 runs to 15 residues. Germline assignment: CDR1 SGHRS and CDR2 YFSETQ. The CDR3 sequence is CASNPWGTNTGELFF. In DNA, the CDR3 is TGCGCCAGCAATCCTTGGGGGACGAACACCGGGGAGCTGTTTTTT.

This clonotype occurred a few times. This rearrangement joins TRBV11-1 to TRBJ2-1; TRBD2 matches at 14 bases. The germline CDR1 and CDR2 sequences are SGHAT and FQDESV (reference sequence). The junction had 7 bases not matched to a gene; V was cut back by 0 bases and J by 6 bases. This CDR3 comprises 18 residues. In DNA form, the CDR3 reads TGTGCCAGCAGCTTAGCGATGGGACTAGCGGGAGTTAGCAATGAGCAGTTCTTC. It yields the protein CASSLAMGLAGVSNEQFF.

The chain carries TRBV29-1 and TRBJ2-3; D uncertain. The V and J ends lost 1 base and 3 bases respectively, with 14 bases between them. The germline V gene encodes CDR1 SQVTM and CDR2 ANQGSEA. CDR3 size: 15 residues. CDR3 loop: CSVEVLGIQTDTQYF. The DNA for the CDR3 is TGCAGCGTTGAAGTTCTGGGGATCCAGACAGATACGCAGTATTTT.

The V and J genes are TRBV7-2 and TRBJ2-4; 9 bases map to TRBD2. The CDR3 spans 15 residues. CDR1 SGHTA and CDR2 FQGNSA come from the germline V gene. V lost 5 bases, J lost 9 bases, and 11 bases stayed unmatched. The CDR3 loop is CASSHRSGSNAIQYF. The CDR3 DNA sequence: TGTGCCAGCAGCCACCGTAGCGGGAGTAACGCCATTCAGTACTTC.

This clonotype was found a few times. The chain recombines TRBV28 with TRBJ1-5, with D unclear. The V gene's germline CDR1 is MDHEN and CDR2 SYDVKM. The length of the CDR3 is 13 residues. V lost 4 bases to trimming and J lost 4 bases, with 8 bases between them. The CDR3 region has the DNA TGTGCCAGCAGTTATCTGGGGAATCAGCCCCAGCATTTT. It yields the protein CASSYLGNQPQHF. The variable domain in full, completed from reference TRBV28 and TRBJ1-5, reads DVKVTQSSRYLVKRTGEKVFLECVQDMDHENMFWYRQDPGLGLRLIYFSYDVKMKEKGDIPEGYSVSREKKERFSLILESASTNQTSMYLCASSYLGNQPQHFGDGTRLSIL.

This clonotype was observed a few times. The V call is TRBV11-1, the J call TRBJ2-1; 10 nucleotides align to TRBD2. The CDR3 loop spans 15 amino acids. The germline gives CDR1 SGHAT, CDR2 FQDESV (reference sequence). V was clipped by 6 bases and J by 9 bases; unmatched bases: 11. In nucleotides, the CDR3 is TGTGCCAGCAGTCGACTAGCGGGCCCCTTCAGTGAGCAGTTCTTC. It encodes CASSRLAGPFSEQFF.

This clonotype appeared many times. A read error may account for a junction end that differs from germline. The rearrangement uses TRBV5-1 and TRBJ2-7, with 11 bases identical to TRBD1. CDR1 is SGHRS, CDR2 YFSETQ, per germline. This CDR3 is 14 amino acids long. The CDR3 coding sequence is TGTGCCAGCAGCACCGGACAGGGGGCGTACGAGCAGTACTTC. Residues: CASSTGQGAYEQYF.

J is TRBJ2-7 and V is TRBV18; 9 nucleotides match TRBD1. Germline lookup yields CDR1 KGHSH and CDR2 LQKENI. Unmatched junction bases numbered 6, after V lost 3 bases and J lost 6 bases. The CDR3 runs to 14 residues. The DNA of the CDR3 is TGTGCCAGCTCACCTCTGACAGGGGGTAGCGAGCAGTACGTC. This codes for CASSPLTGGSEQYV.

The table lists this clonotype with many counts. The chain is built from TRBV6-2 or TRBV6-3 and TRBJ2-1; D not resolved. Germline lookup yields CDR1 MNHEY and CDR2 SVGEGT. The CDR3 is 15 amino acids. With 10 bases removed from V and 9 bases from J, the gap between germline ends came to 25 bases. Here the CDR3 reads CATQMRLVTGGEQFF. The CDR3 DNA reads TGTGCCACCCAAATGAGGCTAGTGACTGGTGGTGAGCAGTTCTTC.

A few counts support this clonotype. The J gene is TRBJ1-2, the V gene TRBV12-3 or TRBV12-4; no clear D. The CDR3 totals 12 residues. V was clipped by 2 bases and J by 4 bases, with 5 bases between them. The CDR3 DNA sequence: TGTGCCAGCAGTTTAATGGTCTATGGCTACACCTTC. Its translation is CASSLMVYGYTF.

This clonotype was seen many times. The CDR3 is CASSLDVYEQYF. CDR3 sequence (DNA): TGTGCCAGCTCACTGGACGTCTACGAGCAGTACTTC. The chain uses TRBV18 and TRBJ2-7; D gene ambiguous. Germline CDR1 is KGHSH and CDR2 is LQKENI. CDR3 length: 12 amino acids. Deletions cut 4 bases from V and 3 bases from J, with 7 bases between.